One T cell receptor (beta chain) is described in this entry. Its target is unknown. The entry originates in a study of cytomegalovirus exposure and HLA in healthy donors. General study findings and limits: TCR beta sequences reportedly predicted most subjects' HLA-A and HLA-B alleles accurately. Listed as cytomegalovirus-associated were over 150 TCR beta chains. Later analysis showed TCR association rates varying by HLA locus, highest for DRB1 and lowest for HLA-C. Analyses of presence/absence relied on an assumption of roughly uniform sequencing depth across donors.

The primer mix had 60 Vbeta and 13 Jbeta primers. Method: immunoSEQ multiplex PCR; TCRdb's copy keeps in-frame clones and lacks some. This table holds around 150,000 clones, 82% found once. With 1 base removed from V and 7 bases from J, the gap between germline ends came to 8 bases. Per the germline V gene, CDR1 is KGHSH and CDR2 is LQKENI. The length of the CDR3 is 13 residues. Sequenced material: PBMCs. This TCR was recovered from a girl aged 5 to 17 in good health and CMV-seropositive. This sequence joins TRBV18 and TRBJ1-5, with D perhaps matching TRBD1 (5 bases). In DNA form, the CDR3 reads TGTGCCAGCTCACCACGAGACAGACAGCCCCAGCATTTT. Its protein product is CASSPRDRQPQHF.